Listed below are T cell receptor beta chains from one sample, sequenced in a study of blood T cell repertoires in COVID-19. The method was immunoSEQ multiplex PCR; TCRdb's version includes in-frame clones alone and lacks a portion of them. Of approximately 170,000 clones listed, around 82% are singletons. The sequenced material came from peripheral blood. The receptors were sampled from an elderly man with COVID-19, enrolled during active disease. Each CDR3 is given with its conserved first and last residue. A D gene is named only where the DNA matches it firmly. Where a row states a size, it is once, few, many or the class of an expanded clone; other rows omit it.

-,TRBD1,12,TRBJ2-7,TRBV28,TGTGCCAGCAGCGGACAGGTCTACGAGCAGTACTTC,CASSGQVYEQYF
once,TRBD2,15,TRBJ2-3,TRBV5-5,TGTGCCAGCAGTCCCCGACGGGGGGAGACAGATACGCAGTATTTT,CASSPRRGETDTQYF
-,-,15,TRBJ1-6,TRBV2,TGTGCCAGCTGGCAGGGCCACTCCTATAATTCACCCCTCCACTTT,CASWQGHSYNSPLHF
-,-,15,TRBJ1-6,TRBV5-8,TGTGCCAGCACCAAGAACCCGGGGTCTAATTCACCCCTCCACTTT,CASTKNPGSNSPLHF
-,-,12,TRBJ2-7,TRBV12-3/TRBV12-4,TGTGCCAGCACTGCCCTAGGCTACGAGCAGTACTTC,CASTALGYEQYF
-,TRBD1,16,TRBJ1-1,TRBV5-1,TGCGCCAGCAGCTTTTCCGGACAGGGGATGAACACTGAAGCTTTCTTT,CASSFSGQGMNTEAFF
-,TRBD2,18,TRBJ2-2,TRBV10-3,TGTGCCATCGCAGGCAGACTAGCGGGGGGATCCAACACCGGGGAGCTGTTTTTT,CAIAGRLAGGSNTGELFF
-,TRBD1,13,TRBJ2-7,TRBV28,TGTGCCAGCCTGCGACAGGGCCCCTACGAGCAGTACTTC,CASLRQGPYEQYF
-,TRBD1,14,TRBJ2-7,TRBV9,TGTGCCAGCAGCGTAGACAGGGGTCCCTACGAGCAGTACTTC,CASSVDRGPYEQYF
-,-,13,TRBJ2-3,TRBV5-5,TGTGCCAGCAGCTTAGGAGGGGAAGATACGCAGTATTTT,CASSLGGEDTQYF
-,-,17,TRBJ1-5,TRBV15,TGTGCCACCAGCGTAGGAGGAACAGTCACTCTCAATCAGCCCCAGCATTTT,CATSVGGTVTLNQPQHF
-,TRBD1,14,TRBJ1-1,TRBV18,TGTGCCAGCTCCCCGACAGGGTGGAACACTGAAGCTTTCTTT,CASSPTGWNTEAFF
few,-,13,TRBJ1-3,TRBV6-4,TGTGCCAGCATATGCAGGTTTGGAAACACCATATATTTT,CASICRFGNTIYF
-,-,16,TRBJ1-5,TRBV19,TGTGCCAGTATGGCTCGATCAGGGTCTAGCAATCAGCCCCAGCATTTT,CASMARSGSSNQPQHF
-,TRBD1,16,TRBJ2-5,TRBV4-2,TGTGCCAGCAGCCAAGATAGGGGACAGGGGACGGAGACCCAGTACTTC,CASSQDRGQGTETQYF
-,-,14,TRBJ1-5,TRBV2,TGTGCCAGCAGTGAATCGACAGGCAATCAGCCCCAGCATTTT,CASSESTGNQPQHF
-,TRBD2,14,TRBJ2-5,TRBV2,TGTGCCAGCAGTGTGGGACTAGCGGGGGAGACCCAGTACTTC,CASSVGLAGETQYF
-,-,14,TRBJ2-2,TRBV9,TGTGCCAGCAGCGTAGACCTAGCCACCGGGGAGCTGTTTTTT,CASSVDLATGELFF
-,-,12,TRBJ1-1,TRBV12-3/TRBV12-4,TGTGCCAGCGGGACATGGACTACTGAAGCTTTCTTT,CASGTWTTEAFF
-,-,13,TRBJ2-7,TRBV4-3,TGCGCCAGCAGCCAAGAGTTACGGTTCGAGCAGTACTTC,CASSQELRFEQYF
-,-,15,TRBJ1-6,TRBV6-1,TGTGCCAGCAGTGAATCGAGGGGGGGCGATTCACCCCTCCACTTT,CASSESRGGDSPLHF
-,-,13,TRBJ1-2,TRBV29-1,TGCAGCGTTGAAGTAGGGGTAAACTATGGCTACACCTTC,CSVEVGVNYGYTF
-,TRBD1,16,TRBJ2-1,TRBV5-7,TGTGCCAGCAGCTTAAAGCACGGACAGGGGGGCAATGAGCAGTTCTTC,CASSLKHGQGGNEQFF
-,-,14,TRBJ1-4,TRBV4-2,TGTGCCAGCAGCCAATTCCTGGGGGCTGAAAAACTGTTTTTT,CASSQFLGAEKLFF
-,-,16,TRBJ2-7,TRBV7-2,TGTGCCAGCAGCTTATCCCGGCAGGGCCCCTCCAGCGAGCAGTACTTC,CASSLSRQGPSSEQYF
-,-,15,TRBJ1-3,TRBV19,TGTGCCAGTAGAACCGGTGGGAGCTCTGGAAACACCATATATTTT,CASRTGGSSGNTIYF
once,TRBD2,16,TRBJ2-5,TRBV5-8,TGTGCCAGCAGCTTGTTGGGACTACCGTCCGGGGAGACCCAGTACTTC,CASSLLGLPSGETQYF
-,TRBD1,14,TRBJ1-6,TRBV6-4,TGTGCCAGCAGTCCTGACAGGGGTGGTTCACCCCTCCACTTT,CASSPDRGGSPLHF
-,TRBD1,16,TRBJ1-2,TRBV3-1/TRBV3-2,TGTGCCAGCAGCCAAGAAATGACAGGGGGCTCTTATGGCTACACCTTC,CASSQEMTGGSYGYTF
-,-,16,TRBJ1-2,TRBV6-1,TGTGCCAGCAGTGAAGCGAGGCATCGAGCTAACTATGGCTACACCTTC,CASSEARHRANYGYTF
-,-,15,TRBJ2-1,TRBV7-6,TGTGCCAGCAGCTTAGCAGAACGGACTGGTGGTGAGCAGTTCTTC,CASSLAERTGGEQFF
-,-,15,TRBJ2-7,TRBV4-2,TGTGCCAGCAGCCAAGGGGGGCAGGGTTACTACGAGCAGTACTTC,CASSQGGQGYYEQYF
once,-,18,TRBJ1-5,TRBV15,TGTGCCACCAGCAGGGCGAGAAGGGCGGCGGAGGGCAATCAGCCCCAGCATTTT,CATSRARRAAEGNQPQHF
-,TRBD2,16,TRBJ2-1,TRBV9,TGTGCCAGCAGACCGAGCGGGGGGGCTTCCTACAATGAGCAGTTCTTC,CASRPSGGASYNEQFF
-,-,13,TRBJ2-1,TRBV11-1,TGTGCCAGCAGCTTTACGGGGAGCAATGAGCAGTTCTTC,CASSFTGSNEQFF
few,-,15,TRBJ1-2,TRBV6-5,TGTGCCAGCACCCTCAGGCGGGGGGGCGGTTGGGGCTACACCTTC,CASTLRRGGGWGYTF
-,-,17,TRBJ2-1,TRBV5-4,TGTGCCAGCAGCTTGGAAGTGGCAGTAAGCTCCTACAATGAGCAGTTCTTC,CASSLEVAVSSYNEQFF
-,-,14,TRBJ1-2,TRBV6-2/TRBV6-3,TGTGCCAGCAGCCCCGGGGAGGGCTTCTATGGCTACACCTTC,CASSPGEGFYGYTF
-,-,14,TRBJ1-6,TRBV5-1,TGCGCCAGCAGCTTAGACAGGATGGGCTCACCCCTCCACTTT,CASSLDRMGSPLHF
-,TRBD2,14,TRBJ2-2,TRBV5-4,TGTGCCAGCAGCCGGGACTACGCCACCGGGGAGCTGTTTTTT,CASSRDYATGELFF
-,TRBD2,15,TRBJ2-1,TRBV5-5,TGTGCCAGCAGCTTGTGGAGCGGGGAGAGCAATGAGCAGTTCTTC,CASSLWSGESNEQFF
-,-,14,TRBJ1-2,TRBV7-8,TGTGCCAGCAGCTTAGATAAGGGGCCAACTGGCTACACCTTC,CASSLDKGPTGYTF
once,TRBD2,16,TRBJ2-3,TRBV5-4,TGTGCCAGCAGCTTGGGGACTAGCGGGGGCACAGATACGCAGTATTTT,CASSLGTSGGTDTQYF
-,-,14,TRBJ1-1,TRBV3-1/TRBV3-2,TGTGCCAGCAGCCAGCACGGAGAGAACACTGAAGCTTTCTTT,CASSQHGENTEAFF
-,TRBD1,17,TRBJ1-3,TRBV2,TGTGCCAGCAGCCACGGACAGGGTTTCGTCTCTGGAAACACCATATATTTT,CASSHGQGFVSGNTIYF
once,-,17,TRBJ1-1,TRBV9,TGTGCCAGCAGCGTAGACCCCCTGGGGCAGGTTAACACTGAAGCTTTCTTT,CASSVDPLGQVNTEAFF
-,-,13,TRBJ1-3,TRBV5-1,TGCGCCAGCGCCTCGACACTGGGAAACACCATATATTTT,CASASTLGNTIYF
-,TRBD1,14,TRBJ1-5,TRBV2,TGTGCCAGCAGTGAAACGGACAGGGGTCAGCCCCAGCATTTT,CASSETDRGQPQHF
-,-,15,TRBJ2-2,TRBV5-1,TGCGCCAGCAGCTTGCTGGCAGCGAACACCGGGGAGCTGTTTTTT,CASSLLAANTGELFF
once,-,16,TRBJ1-1,TRBV3-1/TRBV3-2,TGTGCCAGCAGCCAAGGGGGTCGGGGGGCGAGCACTGAAGCTTTCTTT,CASSQGGRGASTEAFF
-,-,15,TRBJ1-1,TRBV19,TGTGCCAGTAGTATAGTGGGGGGGGCCGGCACTGAAGCTTTCTTT,CASSIVGGAGTEAFF
-,TRBD2,16,TRBJ2-3,TRBV7-2,TGTGCCAGCAGCGCCCCTAGCGGGGGGGCCGCAGATACGCAGTATTTT,CASSAPSGGAADTQYF
-,-,13,TRBJ1-2,TRBV5-1,TGCGCCAGCAGCCTGGGAGCCGGTTATGGCTACACCTTC,CASSLGAGYGYTF
-,-,14,TRBJ2-7,TRBV5-1,TGCGCCAGCAGCGTTCCAGGGCCGGCCGACGAGCAGTACTTC,CASSVPGPADEQYF
-,-,14,TRBJ1-2,TRBV15,TGTGCCACCAGGCTTAATATGCGCAACTATGGCTACACCTTC,CATRLNMRNYGYTF
-,TRBD1,15,TRBJ1-1,TRBV5-1,TGCGCCAGCAGTGGGACAGGGGTATTGAACACTGAAGCTTTCTTT,CASSGTGVLNTEAFF